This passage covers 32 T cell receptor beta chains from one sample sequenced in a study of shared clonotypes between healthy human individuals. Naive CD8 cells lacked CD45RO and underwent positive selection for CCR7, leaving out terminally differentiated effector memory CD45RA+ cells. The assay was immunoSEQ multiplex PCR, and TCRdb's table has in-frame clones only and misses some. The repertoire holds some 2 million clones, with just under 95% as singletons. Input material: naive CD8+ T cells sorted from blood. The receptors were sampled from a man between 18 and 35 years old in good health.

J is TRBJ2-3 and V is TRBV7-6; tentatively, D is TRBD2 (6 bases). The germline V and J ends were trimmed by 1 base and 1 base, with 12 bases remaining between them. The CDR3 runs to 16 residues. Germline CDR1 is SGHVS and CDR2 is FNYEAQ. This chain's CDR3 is CASSLEAWEGTDTQYF. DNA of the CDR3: TGTGCCAGCAGCTTAGAGGCGTGGGAGGGCACAGATACGCAGTATTTT.

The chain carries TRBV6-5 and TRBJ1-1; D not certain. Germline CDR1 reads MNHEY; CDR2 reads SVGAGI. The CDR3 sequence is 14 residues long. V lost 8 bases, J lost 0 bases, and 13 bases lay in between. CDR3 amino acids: CASRRSVMNTEAFF. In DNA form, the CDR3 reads TGTGCCAGCCGAAGGTCGGTGATGAACACTGAAGCTTTCTTT.

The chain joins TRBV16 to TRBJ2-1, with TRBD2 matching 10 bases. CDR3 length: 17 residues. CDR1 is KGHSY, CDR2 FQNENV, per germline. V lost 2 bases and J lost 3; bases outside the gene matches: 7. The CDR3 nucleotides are TGTGCCAGCAGCCAAGGGAAAGGGACTAGCGTCTACAATGAGCAGTTCTTC. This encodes CASSQGKGTSVYNEQFF.

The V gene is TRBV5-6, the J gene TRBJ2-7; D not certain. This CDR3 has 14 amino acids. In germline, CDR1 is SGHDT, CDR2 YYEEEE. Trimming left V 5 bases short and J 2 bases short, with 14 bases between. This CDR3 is CASSSSNMAYEQYF. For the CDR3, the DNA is TGTGCCAGCAGTTCCTCCAATATGGCCTACGAGCAGTACTTC.

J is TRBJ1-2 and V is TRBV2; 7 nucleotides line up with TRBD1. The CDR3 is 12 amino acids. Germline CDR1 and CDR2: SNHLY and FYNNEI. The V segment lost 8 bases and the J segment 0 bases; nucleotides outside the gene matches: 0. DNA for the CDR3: TGTGCCAGCGGGACAGCTAACTATGGCTACACCTTC. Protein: CASGTANYGYTF. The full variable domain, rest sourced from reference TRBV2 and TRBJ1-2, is EPEVTQTPSHQVTQMGQEVILRCVPISNHLYFYWYRQILGQKVEFLVSFYNNEISEKSEIFDDQFSVERPDGSNFTLKIRSTKLEDSAMYFCASGTANYGYTFGSGTRLTVV.

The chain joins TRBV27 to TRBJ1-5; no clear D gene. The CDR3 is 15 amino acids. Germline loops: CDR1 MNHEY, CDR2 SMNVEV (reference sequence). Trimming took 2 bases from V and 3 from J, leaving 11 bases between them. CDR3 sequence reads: CASSLRPANNQPQHF. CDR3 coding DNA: TGTGCCAGCAGTTTAAGGCCCGCAAACAATCAGCCCCAGCATTTT.

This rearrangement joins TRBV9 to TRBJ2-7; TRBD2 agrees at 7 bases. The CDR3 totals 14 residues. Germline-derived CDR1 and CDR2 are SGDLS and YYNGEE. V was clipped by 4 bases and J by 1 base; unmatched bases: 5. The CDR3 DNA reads TGTGCCAGCAGCCCGGCGGGAGAGTCCTACGAGCAGTACTTC. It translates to CASSPAGESYEQYF.

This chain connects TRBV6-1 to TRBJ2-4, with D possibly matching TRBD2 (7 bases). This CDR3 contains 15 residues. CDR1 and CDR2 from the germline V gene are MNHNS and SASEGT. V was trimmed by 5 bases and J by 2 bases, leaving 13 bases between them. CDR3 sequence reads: CASSNGGRTKNIQYF. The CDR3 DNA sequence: TGTGCCAGCAGTAACGGGGGGCGCACCAAAAACATTCAGTACTTC.

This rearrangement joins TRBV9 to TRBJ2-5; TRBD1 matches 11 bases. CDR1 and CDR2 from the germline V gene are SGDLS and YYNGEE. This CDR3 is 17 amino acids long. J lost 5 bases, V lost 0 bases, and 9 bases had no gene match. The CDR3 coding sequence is TGTGCCAGCAGCGTAGAGGGACAGGGGGTGCTTGGGGAGACCCAGTACTTC. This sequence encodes CASSVEGQGVLGETQYF.

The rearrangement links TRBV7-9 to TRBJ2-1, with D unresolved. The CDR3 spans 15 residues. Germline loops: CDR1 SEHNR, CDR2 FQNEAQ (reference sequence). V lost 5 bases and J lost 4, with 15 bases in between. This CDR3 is CASSDRALAYNEQFF. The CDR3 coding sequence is TGTGCCAGCAGCGACCGGGCCCTTGCATACAATGAGCAGTTCTTC. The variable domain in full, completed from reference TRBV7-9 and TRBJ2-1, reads DTGVSQNPRHKITKRGQNVTFRCDPISEHNRLYWYRQTLGQGPEFLTYFQNEAQLEKSRLLSDRFSAERPKGSFSTLEIQRTEQGDSAMYLCASSDRALAYNEQFFGPGTRLTVL.

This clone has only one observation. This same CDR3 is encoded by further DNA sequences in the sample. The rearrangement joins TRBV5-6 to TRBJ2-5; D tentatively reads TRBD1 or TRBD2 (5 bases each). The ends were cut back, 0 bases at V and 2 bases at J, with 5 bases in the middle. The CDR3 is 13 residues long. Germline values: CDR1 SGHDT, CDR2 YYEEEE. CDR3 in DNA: TGTGCCAGCAGCTTGGGGGGGCAAGAGACCCAGTACTTC. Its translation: CASSLGGQETQYF. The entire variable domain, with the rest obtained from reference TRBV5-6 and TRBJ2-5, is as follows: DAGVTQSPTHLIKTRGQQVTLRCSPKSGHDTVSWYQQALGQGPQFIFQYYEEEERQRGNFPDRFSGHQFPNYSSELNVNALLLGDSALYLCASSLGGQETQYFGPGTRLLVL.

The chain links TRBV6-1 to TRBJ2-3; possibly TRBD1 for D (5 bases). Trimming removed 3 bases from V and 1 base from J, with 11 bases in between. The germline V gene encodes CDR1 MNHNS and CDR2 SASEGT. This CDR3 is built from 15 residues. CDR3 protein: CASSDETAGTDTQYF. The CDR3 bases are TGTGCCAGCAGTGATGAGACAGCCGGCACAGATACGCAGTATTTT.

The chain's CDR3 is CASSRGGVGYTF. CDR3 bases: TGTGCCAGCAGCCGAGGGGGTGTAGGCTACACCTTC. This sequence joins TRBV5-5 and TRBJ1-2; D possibly corresponds to TRBD1 (6 bases). CDR3 length: 12 residues. Germline V gives CDR1 SGHKS, CDR2 YYEKEE (reference sequence). The germline V and J ends were trimmed by 4 bases and 8 bases, with 12 bases remaining between them.

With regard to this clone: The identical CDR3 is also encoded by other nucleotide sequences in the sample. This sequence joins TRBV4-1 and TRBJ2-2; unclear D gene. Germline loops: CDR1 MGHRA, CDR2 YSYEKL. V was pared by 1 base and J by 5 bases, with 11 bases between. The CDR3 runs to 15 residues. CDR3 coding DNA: TGCGCCAGCAGCCAAGGGCCCGGGCCTACCGGGGAGCTGTTTTTT. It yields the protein CASSQGPGPTGELFF.

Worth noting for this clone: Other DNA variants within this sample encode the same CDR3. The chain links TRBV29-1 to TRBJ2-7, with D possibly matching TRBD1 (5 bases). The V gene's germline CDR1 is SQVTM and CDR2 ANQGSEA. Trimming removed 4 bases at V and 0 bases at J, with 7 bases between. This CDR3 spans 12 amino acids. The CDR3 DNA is TGCAGCGTTGGGGGCGGCTCCTACGAGCAGTACTTC. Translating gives CSVGGGSYEQYF.

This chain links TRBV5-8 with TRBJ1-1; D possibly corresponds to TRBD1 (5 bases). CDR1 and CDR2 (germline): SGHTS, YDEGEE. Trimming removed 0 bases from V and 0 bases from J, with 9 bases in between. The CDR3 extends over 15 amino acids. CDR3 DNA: TGTGCCAGCAGCTTGGCCAGGGAAATGAACACTGAAGCTTTCTTT. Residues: CASSLAREMNTEAFF.

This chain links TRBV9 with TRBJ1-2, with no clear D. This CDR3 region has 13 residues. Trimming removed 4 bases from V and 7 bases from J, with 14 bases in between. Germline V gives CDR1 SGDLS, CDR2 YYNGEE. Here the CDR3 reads CASSSHTWGGYTF. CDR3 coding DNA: TGTGCCAGCAGCTCTCACACCTGGGGTGGCTACACCTTC. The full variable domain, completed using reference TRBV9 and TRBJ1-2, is DSGVTQTPKHLITATGQRVTLRCSPRSGDLSVYWYQQSLDQGLQFLIQYYNGEERAKGNILERFSAQQFPDLHSELNLSSLELGDSALYFCASSSHTWGGYTFGSGTRLTVV.

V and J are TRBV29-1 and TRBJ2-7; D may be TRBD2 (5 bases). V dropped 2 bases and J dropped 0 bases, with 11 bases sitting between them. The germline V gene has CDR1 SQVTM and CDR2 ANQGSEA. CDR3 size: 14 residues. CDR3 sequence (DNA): TGCAGCGTTGAAAGACGAGGGAGCTCCTACGAGCAGTACTTC. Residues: CSVERRGSSYEQYF.

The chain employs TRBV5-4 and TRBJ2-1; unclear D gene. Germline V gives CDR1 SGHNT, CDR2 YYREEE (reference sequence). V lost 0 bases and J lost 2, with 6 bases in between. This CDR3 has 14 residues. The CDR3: CASSLELTYNEQFF. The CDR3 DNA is TGTGCCAGCAGCTTGGAACTCACCTACAATGAGCAGTTCTTC.

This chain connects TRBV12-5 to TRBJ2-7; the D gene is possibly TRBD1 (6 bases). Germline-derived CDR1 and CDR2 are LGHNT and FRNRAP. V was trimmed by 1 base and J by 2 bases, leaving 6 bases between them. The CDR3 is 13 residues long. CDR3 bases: TGTGCTAGTGGTTTGGACAGGGCCTACGAGCAGTACTTC. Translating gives CASGLDRAYEQYF.

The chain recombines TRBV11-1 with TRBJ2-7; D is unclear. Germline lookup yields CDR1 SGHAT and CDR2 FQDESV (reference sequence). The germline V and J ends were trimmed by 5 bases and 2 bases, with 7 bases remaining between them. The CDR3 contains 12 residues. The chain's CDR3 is CASSVNPYEQYF. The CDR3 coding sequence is TGTGCCAGCAGCGTTAACCCCTACGAGCAGTACTTC.

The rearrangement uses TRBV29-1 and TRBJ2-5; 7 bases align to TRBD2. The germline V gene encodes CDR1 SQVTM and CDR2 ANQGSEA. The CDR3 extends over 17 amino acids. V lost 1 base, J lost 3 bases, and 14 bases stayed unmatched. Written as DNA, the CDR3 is TGCAGCGTTGAAGGGCTAGCGGATCTCTGGGAGGAAGAGACCCAGTACTTC. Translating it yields CSVEGLADLWEEETQYF.

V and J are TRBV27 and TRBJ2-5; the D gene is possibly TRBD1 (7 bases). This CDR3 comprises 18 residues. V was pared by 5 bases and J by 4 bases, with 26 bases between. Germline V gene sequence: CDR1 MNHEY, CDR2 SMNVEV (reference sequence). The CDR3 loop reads CASSHRGLAGIVVETQYF. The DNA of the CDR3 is TGTGCCAGCAGTCACAGGGGCCTCGCGGGGATAGTGGTAGAGACCCAGTACTTC.

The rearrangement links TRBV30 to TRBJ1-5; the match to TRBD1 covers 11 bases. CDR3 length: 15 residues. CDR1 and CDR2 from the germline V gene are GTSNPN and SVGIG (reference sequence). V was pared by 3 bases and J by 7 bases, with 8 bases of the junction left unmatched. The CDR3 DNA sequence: TGTGCCTGGAGCGACGGACAGGGGGCCATGCAGCCCCAGCATTTT. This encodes CAWSDGQGAMQPQHF.

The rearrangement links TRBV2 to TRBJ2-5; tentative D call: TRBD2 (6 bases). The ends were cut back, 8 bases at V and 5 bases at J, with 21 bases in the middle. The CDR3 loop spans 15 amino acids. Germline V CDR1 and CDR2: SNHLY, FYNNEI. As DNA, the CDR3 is TGTGCCAGCGTTATCACCGGGACGGAGGGGGAGACCCAGTACTTC. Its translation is CASVITGTEGETQYF.

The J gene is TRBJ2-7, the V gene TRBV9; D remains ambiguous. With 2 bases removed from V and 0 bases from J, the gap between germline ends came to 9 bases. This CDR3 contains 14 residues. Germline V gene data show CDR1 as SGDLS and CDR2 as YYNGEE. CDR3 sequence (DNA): TGTGCCAGCAGCGTCTCCCATGCCTCCTACGAGCAGTACTTC. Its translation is CASSVSHASYEQYF.

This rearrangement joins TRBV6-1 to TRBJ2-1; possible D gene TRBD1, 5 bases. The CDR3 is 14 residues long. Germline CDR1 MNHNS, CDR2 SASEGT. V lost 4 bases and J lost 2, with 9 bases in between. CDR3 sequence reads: CASSAGLTYNEQFF. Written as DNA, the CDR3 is TGTGCCAGCAGTGCAGGGCTTACCTACAATGAGCAGTTCTTC.

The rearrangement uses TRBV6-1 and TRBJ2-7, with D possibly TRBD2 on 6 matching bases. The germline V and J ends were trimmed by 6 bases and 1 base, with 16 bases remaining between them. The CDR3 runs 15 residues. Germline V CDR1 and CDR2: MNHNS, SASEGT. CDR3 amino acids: CASRDPGLTSYEQYF. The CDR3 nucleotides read TGTGCCAGCAGGGACCCGGGACTGACATCCTACGAGCAGTACTTC.

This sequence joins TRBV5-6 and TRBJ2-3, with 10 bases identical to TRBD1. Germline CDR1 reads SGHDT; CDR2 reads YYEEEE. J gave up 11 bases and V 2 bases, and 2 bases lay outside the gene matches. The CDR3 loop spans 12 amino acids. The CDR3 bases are TGTGCCAGCAGCTTTGGGACAGGGGTGCAGTATTTT. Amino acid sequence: CASSFGTGVQYF.

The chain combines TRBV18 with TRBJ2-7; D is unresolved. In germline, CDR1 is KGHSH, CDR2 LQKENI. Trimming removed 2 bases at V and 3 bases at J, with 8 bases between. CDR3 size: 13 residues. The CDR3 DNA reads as TGTGCCAGCTCACCAGGGAACGACTACGAGCAGTACTTC. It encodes CASSPGNDYEQYF.

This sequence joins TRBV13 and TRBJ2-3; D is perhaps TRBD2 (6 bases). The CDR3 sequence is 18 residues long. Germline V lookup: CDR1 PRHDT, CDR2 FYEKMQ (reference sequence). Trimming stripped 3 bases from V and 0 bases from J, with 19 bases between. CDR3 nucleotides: TGTGCCAGCAGCTTGCTCCTAGCGAGGAATGCTAGCACAGATACGCAGTATTTT. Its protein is CASSLLLARNASTDTQYF.

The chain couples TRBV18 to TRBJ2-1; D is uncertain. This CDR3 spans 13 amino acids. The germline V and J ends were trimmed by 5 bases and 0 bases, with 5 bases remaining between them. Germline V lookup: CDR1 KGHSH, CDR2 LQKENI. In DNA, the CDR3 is TGTGCCAGCTCATCAGTCTCCTACAATGAGCAGTTCTTC. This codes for CASSSVSYNEQFF. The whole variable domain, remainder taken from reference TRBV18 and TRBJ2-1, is NAGVMQNPRHLVRRRGQEARLRCSPMKGHSHVYWYRQLPEEGLKFMVYLQKENIIDESGMPKERFSAEFPKEGPSILRIQQVVRGDSAAYFCASSSVSYNEQFFGPGTRLTVL.